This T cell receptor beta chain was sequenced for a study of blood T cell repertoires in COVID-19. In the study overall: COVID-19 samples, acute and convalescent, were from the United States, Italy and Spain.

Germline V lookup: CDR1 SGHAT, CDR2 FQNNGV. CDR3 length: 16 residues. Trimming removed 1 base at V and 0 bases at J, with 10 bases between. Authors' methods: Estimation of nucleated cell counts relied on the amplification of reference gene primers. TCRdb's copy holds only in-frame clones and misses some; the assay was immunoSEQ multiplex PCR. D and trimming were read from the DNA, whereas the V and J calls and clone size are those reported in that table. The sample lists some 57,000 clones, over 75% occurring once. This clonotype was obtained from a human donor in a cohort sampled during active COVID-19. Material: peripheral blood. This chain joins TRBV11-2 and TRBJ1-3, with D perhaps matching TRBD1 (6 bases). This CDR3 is CASSLGQVVSGNTIYF. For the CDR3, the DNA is TGTGCCAGCAGCTTAGGACAGGTCGTCTCTGGAAACACCATATATTTT.